These 7 T cell receptor beta chains originate from one sample sequenced in a study of early T cells in non-severe SARS-CoV-2 infection. TCRdb re-called the 5' RACE reads through MiXCR, storing one row per CDR3 protein. The data contain around 81,000 distinct CDR3 sequences, 13% to 15% of them singletons. The sequencing input was whole blood. The receptors derive from an adult who was a healthcare worker with PCR-confirmed SARS-CoV-2 infection or an uninfected control (not recorded which).

This clonotype was detected only a few times. The V call is TRBV5-4, the J call TRBJ1-2; 7 bases are shared with TRBD1. CDR3 length: 14 residues. Germline CDR1 and CDR2: SGHNT and YYREEE (reference sequence). Trimming took 2 bases from V and 4 from J; bases not matched to a gene: 5. The CDR3 DNA is TGTGCCAGCAGCTTAGACAGGGAAGGCTATGGCTACACCTTC. It translates to CASSLDREGYGYTF.

The CDR3 loop is CASSSHPDRANQPQHF. CDR3 DNA: TGTGCCAGCAGCTCGCACCCGGACAGGGCAAATCAGCCCCAGCATTTT. V is TRBV7-9 and J is TRBJ1-5; the match to TRBD1 covers 8 bases. Germline assignment: CDR1 SEHNR and CDR2 FQNEAQ (reference sequence). V lost 4 bases to trimming and J lost 4 bases; unmatched junction nucleotides: 9. The CDR3 has 16 residues.

The DNA of the CDR3 is TGTGCCAGCAGCCCCCCCGTTCGCGGACGTACGCAGTATTTT. The encoded protein is CASSPPVRGRTQYF. This chain connects TRBV11-1 to TRBJ2-3; D is uncertain. The CDR3 loop spans 14 amino acids. Trimming took off 5 bases at V and 8 bases at J, with 17 bases between the two ends. Germline assignment: CDR1 SGHAT and CDR2 FQDESV (reference sequence).

This clonotype was counted a few times. This chain joins TRBV6-5 and TRBJ2-5; tentative D call: TRBD1 (6 bases). Between the trimmed V and J ends, which lost 4 bases and 4 bases, there was a span of 22 bases. The germline CDR1 and CDR2 sequences are MNHEY and SVGAGI. The CDR3 covers 17 residues. The CDR3 bases are TGTGCCAGCAGTTTCGGGAACGTCAGGGGATTTGGAGAGACCCAGTACTTC. Protein product: CASSFGNVRGFGETQYF.

The chain recombines TRBV29-1 with TRBJ2-2; 7 bases are a match to TRBD2. Germline CDR1 reads SQVTM; CDR2 reads ANQGSEA. CDR3 length equals 13 residues. V gave up 5 bases and J gave up 6 bases; unmatched junction bases: 6. The CDR3 spells CSVRRGGAGELFF. The CDR3 bases are TGCAGCGTTCGACGCGGGGGAGCCGGGGAGCTGTTTTTT.

The chain employs TRBV12-3 or TRBV12-4 and TRBJ1-4; maybe TRBD1 (5 bases). This CDR3 region has 14 residues. Between the trimmed V and J ends, which lost 5 bases and 8 bases, there was a span of 15 bases. The CDR3: CASSLGEGREKLFF. The CDR3 coding sequence is TGTGCCAGCAGTCTAGGCGAGGGGAGGGAAAAACTGTTTTTT.

This chain connects TRBV7-2 to TRBJ2-3; TRBD2 matches at 10 bases. The CDR3 extends over 16 amino acids. Germline CDR1 and CDR2: SGHTA and FQGNSA. V lost 3 bases and J lost 0; bases outside the gene matches: 3. The CDR3 loop is CASSLRTSGSTDTQYF. The CDR3 coding sequence is TGTGCCAGCAGCTTGAGGACTAGCGGTAGCACAGATACGCAGTATTTT.